This T cell receptor (beta chain) was sequenced in a study of cytomegalovirus exposure and HLA in healthy donors. Overall study findings and caveats: The authors later found TCR association rates varying by HLA locus, with DRB1 most and HLA-C fewest. In a later analysis, TCR beta V- and J-gene trimming showed a link to a missense DCLRE1C variant. It was shown in a later analysis that HLA-associated TCR beta chains were more clonally expanded than other, equally common chains. A later analysis by the authors found several of the most significant clusters apparently linked to common viral pathogens.

With regard to this clone: Its target is not known.

The study ran its PCR with 60 Vbeta and 13 Jbeta primers. Only in-frame clones appear in the TCRdb table, and some are missing; sequencing was by immunoSEQ multiplex PCR. This table holds under 200,000 clones, around 77% found once. CDR1 and CDR2 from the germline V gene are SGHTA and FQGNSA. CDR3 length: 13 residues. The V end was cut by 4 bases, the J end by 4 bases, with 7 bases between. The V and J genes are TRBV7-2 and TRBJ1-4; perhaps TRBD1 as D (5 bases). Sequenced sample: PBMCs. This TCR derives from a woman in her fifties or sixties in good health and CMV-seropositive. The CDR3 sequence is CASSSQGNEKLFF. The CDR3 coding sequence is TGTGCCAGCAGCTCGCAGGGTAATGAAAAACTGTTTTTT.